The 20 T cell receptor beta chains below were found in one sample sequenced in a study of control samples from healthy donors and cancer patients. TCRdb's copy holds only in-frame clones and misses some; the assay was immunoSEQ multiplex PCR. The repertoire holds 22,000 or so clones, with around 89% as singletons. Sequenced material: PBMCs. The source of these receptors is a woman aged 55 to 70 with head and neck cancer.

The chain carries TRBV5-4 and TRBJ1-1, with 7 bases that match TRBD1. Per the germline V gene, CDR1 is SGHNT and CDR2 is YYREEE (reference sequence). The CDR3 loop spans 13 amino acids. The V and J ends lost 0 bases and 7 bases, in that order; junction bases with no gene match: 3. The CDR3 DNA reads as TGTGCCAGCAGCTTGGACAGGGGCGGTGAAGCTTTCTTT. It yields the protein CASSLDRGGEAFF.

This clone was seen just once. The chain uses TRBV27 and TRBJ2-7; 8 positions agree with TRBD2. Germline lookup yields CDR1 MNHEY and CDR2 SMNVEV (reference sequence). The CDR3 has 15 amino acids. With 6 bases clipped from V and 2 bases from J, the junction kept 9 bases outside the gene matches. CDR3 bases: TGTGCCAGCAGCCCCGTTCTAGCGGGCACCTACGAGCAGTACTTC. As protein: CASSPVLAGTYEQYF.

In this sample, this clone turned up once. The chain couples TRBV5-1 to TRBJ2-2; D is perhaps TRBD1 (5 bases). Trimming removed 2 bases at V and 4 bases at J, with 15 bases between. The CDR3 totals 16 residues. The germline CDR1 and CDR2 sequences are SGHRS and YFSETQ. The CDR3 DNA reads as TGCGCCAGCAGCTTCAGAATGACAGAGGCCACCGGGGAGCTGTTTTTT. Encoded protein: CASSFRMTEATGELFF.

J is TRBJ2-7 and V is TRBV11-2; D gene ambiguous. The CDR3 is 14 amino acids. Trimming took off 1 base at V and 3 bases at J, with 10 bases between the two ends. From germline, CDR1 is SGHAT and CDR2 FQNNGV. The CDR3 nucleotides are TGTGCCAGCAGCTTAGTGGCGGATAACTACGAGCAGTACTTC. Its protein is CASSLVADNYEQYF. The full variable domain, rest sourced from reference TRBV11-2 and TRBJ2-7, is EAGVAQSPRYKIIEKRQSVAFWCNPISGHATLYWYQQILGQGPKLLIQFQNNGVVDDSQLPKDRFSAERLKGVDSTLKIQPAKLEDSAVYLCASSLVADNYEQYFGPGTRLTVT.

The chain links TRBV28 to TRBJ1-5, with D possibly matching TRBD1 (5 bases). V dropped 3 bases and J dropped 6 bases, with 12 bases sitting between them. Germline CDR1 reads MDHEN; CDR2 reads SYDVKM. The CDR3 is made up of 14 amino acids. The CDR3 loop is CASSFGRDFQPQHF. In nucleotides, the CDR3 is TGTGCCAGCAGTTTTGGCAGGGATTTTCAGCCCCAGCATTTT.

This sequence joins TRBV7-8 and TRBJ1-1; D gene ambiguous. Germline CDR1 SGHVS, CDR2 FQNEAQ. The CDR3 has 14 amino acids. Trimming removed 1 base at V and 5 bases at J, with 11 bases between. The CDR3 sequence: CASSLGRRRTEAFF. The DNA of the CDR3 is TGTGCCAGCAGCTTAGGCCGGCGGAGAACTGAAGCTTTCTTT.

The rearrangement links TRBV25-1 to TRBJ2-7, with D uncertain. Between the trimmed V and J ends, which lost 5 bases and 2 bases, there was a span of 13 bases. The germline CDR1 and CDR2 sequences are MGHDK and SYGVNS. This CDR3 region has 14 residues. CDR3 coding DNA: TGTGCCAGCAGTAGAGAAATAGGTCCCTACGAGCAGTACTTC. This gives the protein CASSREIGPYEQYF.

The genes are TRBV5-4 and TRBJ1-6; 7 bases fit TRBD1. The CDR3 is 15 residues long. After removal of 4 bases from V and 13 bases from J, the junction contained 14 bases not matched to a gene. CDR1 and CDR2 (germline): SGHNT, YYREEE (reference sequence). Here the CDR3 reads CASSPYRGLVSPLHF. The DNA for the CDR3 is TGTGCCAGCAGCCCCTACAGGGGCCTGGTATCGCCCCTCCACTTT.

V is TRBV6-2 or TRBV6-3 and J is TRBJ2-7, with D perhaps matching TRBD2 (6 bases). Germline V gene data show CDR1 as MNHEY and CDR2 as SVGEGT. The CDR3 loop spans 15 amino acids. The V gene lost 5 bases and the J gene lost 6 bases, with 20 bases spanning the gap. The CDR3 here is CASSTVVRDPGEQYF. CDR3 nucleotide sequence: TGTGCCAGCAGTACCGTCGTGCGGGACCCTGGCGAGCAGTACTTC.

CDR3 DNA: TGTGCCAGCAGCTTAGGGGGTCGAGGAGGGGCCAGGACTGAAGCTTTCTTT. The encoded protein is CASSLGGRGGARTEAFF. The chain is built from TRBV7-6 and TRBJ1-1; maybe TRBD1 (5 bases). With 1 base removed from V and 5 bases from J, the gap between germline ends came to 20 bases. This CDR3 is built from 17 residues. Germline CDR1 and CDR2: SGHVS and FNYEAQ. Supplemented by reference TRBV7-6 and TRBJ1-1, the full variable domain reads GAGVSQSPRYKVTKRGQDVALRCDPISGHVSLYWYRQALGQGPEFLTYFNYEAQQDKSGLPNDRFSAERPEGSISTLTIQRTEQRDSAMYRCASSLGGRGGARTEAFFGQGTRLTVV.

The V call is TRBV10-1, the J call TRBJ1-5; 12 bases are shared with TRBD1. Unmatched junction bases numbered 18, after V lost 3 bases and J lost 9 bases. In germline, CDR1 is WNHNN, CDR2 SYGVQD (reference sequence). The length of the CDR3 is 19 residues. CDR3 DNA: TGCGCCAGCAGTGAAAGTCTTCAACGGGACAGGGGGCTCCGGAGGCCCCAGCATTTT. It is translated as CASSESLQRDRGLRRPQHF.

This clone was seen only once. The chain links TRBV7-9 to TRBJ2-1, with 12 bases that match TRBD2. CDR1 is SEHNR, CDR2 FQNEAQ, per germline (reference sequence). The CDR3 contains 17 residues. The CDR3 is CATERLAGAPHYNEQFF. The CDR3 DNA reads TGTGCTACTGAGAGACTAGCGGGAGCCCCCCACTACAATGAGCAGTTCTTC.

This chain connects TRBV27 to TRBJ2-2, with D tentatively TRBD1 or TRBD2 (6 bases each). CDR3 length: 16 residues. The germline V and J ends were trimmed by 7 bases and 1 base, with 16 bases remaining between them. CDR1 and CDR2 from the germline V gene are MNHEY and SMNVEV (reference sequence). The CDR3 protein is CASTLGGLGNTGELFF. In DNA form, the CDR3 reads TGTGCCAGCACCCTTGGGGGGCTGGGGAACACCGGGGAGCTGTTTTTT.

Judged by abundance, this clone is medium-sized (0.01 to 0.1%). CDR3 region: CASSLLGGQFYFF. The DNA for the CDR3 is TGCGCCAGCAGCCTCCTGGGGGGACAGTTCTACTTCTTT. The V gene is TRBV4-1, the J gene TRBJ1-1; 7 positions agree with TRBD1. This CDR3 has 13 residues. V shed 4 bases, J shed 14 bases, and the junction held 13 bases outside the gene matches. CDR1 and CDR2 (germline): MGHRA, YSYEKL.

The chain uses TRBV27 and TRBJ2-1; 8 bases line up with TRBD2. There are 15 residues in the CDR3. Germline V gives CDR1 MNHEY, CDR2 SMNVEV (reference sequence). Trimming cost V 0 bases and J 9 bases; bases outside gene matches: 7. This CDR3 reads CASSLSAGGFSEQFF. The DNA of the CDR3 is TGTGCCAGCAGTTTATCTGCGGGAGGTTTTTCTGAGCAGTTCTTC.

CDR3 nucleotides: TGTGCCACCCATGATGGGACAGCCGATGGCTACACCTTC. Amino acids: CATHDGTADGYTF. The gene calls are TRBV27 and TRBJ1-2; TRBD1 matches 7 bases. V lost 10 bases, J lost 6 bases, and 11 bases stayed unmatched. The CDR3 consists of 13 residues. Germline V lookup: CDR1 MNHEY, CDR2 SMNVEV (reference sequence).

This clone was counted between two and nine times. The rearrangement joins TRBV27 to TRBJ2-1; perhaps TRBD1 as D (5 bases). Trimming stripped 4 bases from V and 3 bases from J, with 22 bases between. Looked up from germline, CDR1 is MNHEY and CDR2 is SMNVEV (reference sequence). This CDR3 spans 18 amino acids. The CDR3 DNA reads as TGTGCCAGCAGTTACTCCCGACAGTCCCTAAATATCTACAATGAGCAGTTCTTC. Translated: CASSYSRQSLNIYNEQFF.

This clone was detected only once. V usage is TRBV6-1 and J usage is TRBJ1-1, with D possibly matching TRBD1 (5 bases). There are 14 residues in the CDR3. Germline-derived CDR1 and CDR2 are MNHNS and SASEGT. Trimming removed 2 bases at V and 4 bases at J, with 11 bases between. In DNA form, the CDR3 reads TGTGCCAGCAGTGAACAGGGCGTAGGCACTGAAGCTTTCTTT. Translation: CASSEQGVGTEAFF.

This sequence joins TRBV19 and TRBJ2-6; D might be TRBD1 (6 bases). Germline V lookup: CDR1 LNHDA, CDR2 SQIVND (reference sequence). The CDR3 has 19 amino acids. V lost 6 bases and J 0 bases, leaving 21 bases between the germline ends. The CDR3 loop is CASSPRLGTFVSGANVLTF. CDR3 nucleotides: TGTGCCAGTAGCCCTCGGCTCGGGACATTCGTCTCTGGGGCCAACGTCCTGACTTTC.

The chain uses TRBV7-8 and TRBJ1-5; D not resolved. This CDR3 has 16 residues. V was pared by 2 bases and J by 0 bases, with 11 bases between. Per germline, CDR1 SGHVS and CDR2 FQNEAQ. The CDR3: CASSLRAGNSNQPQHF. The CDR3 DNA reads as TGTGCCAGCAGCTTAAGGGCAGGTAATAGCAATCAGCCCCAGCATTTT.